Presented here are 24 T cell receptor beta chains from one specimen sequenced in a study of response to subunit inactivated influenza vaccine. TCRdb called the RT-PCR reads again in MiXCR, with one record for every CDR3 protein. The sample holds hundreds of thousands of distinct CDR3 sequences, about a fifth seen once. The sequencing here drew on PBMCs from blood, taken 5 to 6 days after vaccination. These receptors originate from a man between 50 and 59 years old who received an inactivated influenza vaccine.

The chain uses TRBV7-2 and TRBJ2-5, with D possibly TRBD2 on 8 matching bases. V lost 5 bases and J lost 5, with 18 bases in between. The CDR3 totals 15 residues. The germline CDR1 and CDR2 sequences are SGHTA and FQGNSA. In DNA form, the CDR3 reads TGTGCCAGCAGCCTATCGGGACTAGGGGGCGAGACCCAGTACTTC. Translating it yields CASSLSGLGGETQYF.

The chain couples TRBV27 to TRBJ2-3; D uncertain. Trimming stripped 6 bases from V and 5 bases from J, with 21 bases between. Germline V CDR1 and CDR2: MNHEY, SMNVEV (reference sequence). CDR3 length: 16 amino acids. CDR3 protein: CASSPPPASVGDTQYF. CDR3 in DNA: TGTGCCAGCAGCCCACCTCCAGCCTCCGTGGGAGATACGCAGTATTTT.

There are a few counts of this clonotype. This rearrangement joins TRBV5-1 to TRBJ2-1; the match to TRBD2 covers 9 bases. The CDR3 has 18 residues. V shed 4 bases and J 2 bases; nucleotides not matched to a gene: 13. In germline, CDR1 is SGHRS, CDR2 YFSETQ. The CDR3 loop reads CASSRISAGTSTYNEQFF. CDR3 sequence (DNA): TGCGCCAGCAGCCGCATATCCGCCGGGACTAGCACCTACAATGAGCAGTTCTTC.

This clonotype was picked up a small number of times. This chain links TRBV5-1 with TRBJ2-7, with D tentatively TRBD1 or TRBD2 (5 bases each). The CDR3 sequence is 17 residues long. CDR1 is SGHRS, CDR2 YFSETQ, per germline. Trimming stripped 0 bases from V and 2 bases from J, with 18 bases between. CDR3 sequence: CASSLASPRDGPYEQYF. The CDR3 coding sequence is TGCGCCAGCAGCTTGGCCAGTCCTCGGGACGGCCCCTACGAGCAGTACTTC.

This clonotype was counted only a few times. The rearrangement uses TRBV6-5 and TRBJ2-7, with 10 positions matching TRBD2. The CDR3 is 16 residues long. V shed 0 bases and J 2 bases; nucleotides not matched to a gene: 4. Germline V lookup: CDR1 MNHEY, CDR2 SVGAGI. For the CDR3, the DNA is TGTGCCAGCAGTTACTCGAGAGCGGGAGGGACCTACGAGCAGTACTTC. Translation gives CASSYSRAGGTYEQYF.

This clonotype was counted a few times. The chain employs TRBV20-1 and TRBJ1-2, with D maybe TRBD1 (6 bases). CDR3 size: 12 residues. The germline V and J ends were trimmed by 6 bases and 13 bases, with 21 bases remaining between them. Germline V gene data show CDR1 as DFQATT and CDR2 as SNEGSKA (reference sequence). CDR3 DNA: TGCAGTGCCAAACAGGGTCTGGGAGCGACCACCTTC. Translating gives CSAKQGLGATTF.

This chain joins TRBV5-1 and TRBJ2-3, with 12 bases identical to TRBD2. CDR1 is SGHRS, CDR2 YFSETQ, per germline. The length of the CDR3 is 15 residues. V shed 3 bases, J shed 8 bases, and the junction held 7 bases outside the gene matches. For the CDR3, the DNA is TGCGCCAGCAGCTCATTTCTAGCGGGAGGGAGTACGCAGTATTTT. Translated, it gives CASSSFLAGGSTQYF.

In its sample, this clonotype was seen many times. The rearrangement links TRBV29-1 to TRBJ2-5; D might be TRBD2 (6 bases). Trimming removed 3 bases at V and 3 bases at J, with 11 bases between. CDR1 SQVTM and CDR2 ANQGSEA come from the germline V gene. The CDR3 loop spans 13 amino acids. CDR3 in amino acids: CSVDRGFEETQYF. CDR3 coding DNA: TGCAGCGTTGATCGGGGGTTCGAAGAGACCCAGTACTTC.

This clonotype has a count of ten or more. The chain links TRBV12-3 or TRBV12-4 to TRBJ2-5; no clear D gene. V lost 0 bases to trimming and J lost 2 bases, with 4 bases between them. The CDR3 covers 13 residues. Here the CDR3 DNA reads TGTGCCAGCAGTTTAGCTCCTCAAGAGACCCAGTACTTC. Protein sequence: CASSLAPQETQYF.

This clonotype was recorded a few times. The chain carries TRBV20-1 and TRBJ2-7; D might be TRBD2 (6 bases). Germline CDR1 DFQATT, CDR2 SNEGSKA (reference sequence). V lost 6 bases and J lost 0, with 18 bases in between. This CDR3 comprises 15 residues. The CDR3: CSAGRDGSYSYEQYF. The DNA for the CDR3 is TGCAGTGCCGGACGGGACGGGAGTTACTCCTACGAGCAGTACTTC.

This clonotype was seen more than once but under ten times. This chain joins TRBV20-1 and TRBJ2-5; TRBD2 matches at 11 bases. Germline trimming cut 5 bases from V and 3 bases from J; bases unmatched to any gene: 5. Germline CDR1 and CDR2: DFQATT and SNEGSKA (reference sequence). There are 14 residues in the CDR3. CDR3 sequence: CSASSSGGKETQYF. Here the CDR3 DNA reads TGCAGTGCTTCATCTAGCGGGGGGAAAGAGACCCAGTACTTC.

The genes are TRBV7-9 and TRBJ2-1, with 12 bases identical to TRBD2. This CDR3 region has 15 residues. V trimming: 5 bases; J trimming: 6 bases; junction bases outside the gene matches: 5. CDR1 and CDR2 from the germline V gene are SEHNR and FQNEAQ (reference sequence). The DNA for the CDR3 is TGTGCCAGCAGCCAGGGACTAGCGGGCGCCAATGAGCAGTTCTTC. Its protein is CASSQGLAGANEQFF.

This clonotype was seen a few times. The rearrangement uses TRBV7-3 and TRBJ2-1; maybe TRBD2 (5 bases). The CDR3 consists of 15 residues. Germline V lookup: CDR1 SGHTA, CDR2 FQGTGA. Trimming took off 6 bases at V and 0 bases at J, with 12 bases between the two ends. The CDR3 nucleotides are TGTGCCAGCAGTCCCGACGCGGGCTCCTACAATGAGCAGTTCTTC. Encoded protein: CASSPDAGSYNEQFF. The complete variable domain, with remaining parts taken from reference TRBV7-3 and TRBJ2-1, reads GAGVSQTPSNKVTEKGKYVELRCDPISGHTALYWYRQSLGQGPEFLIYFQGTGAADDSGLPNDRFFAVRPEGSVSTLKIQRTERGDSAVYLCASSPDAGSYNEQFFGPGTRLTVL.

The chain recombines TRBV15 with TRBJ2-6, with D perhaps matching TRBD1 (6 bases). V lost 5 bases and J 2 bases, leaving 16 bases between the germline ends. The CDR3 sequence is 17 residues long. Germline CDR1 is LNHNV and CDR2 is YYDKDF (reference sequence). The CDR3 reads CATSLSDRGTGANVLTF. DNA for the CDR3: TGTGCCACCAGCCTATCGGACAGAGGGACTGGGGCCAACGTCCTGACTTTC.

The chain links TRBV11-2 to TRBJ2-7; D not certain. Germline loops: CDR1 SGHAT, CDR2 FQNNGV. This CDR3 contains 14 residues. Trimming pared 1 base from V and 0 bases from J, leaving 7 bases between. CDR3 amino acids: CASSLVPSSYEQYF. The CDR3 coding sequence is TGTGCCAGCAGCTTAGTTCCGAGCTCCTACGAGCAGTACTTC.

In this sample, this clonotype turned up a few times. This chain joins TRBV20-1 and TRBJ2-4, with D unclear. The length of the CDR3 is 14 residues. Trimming took off 2 bases at V and 1 base at J, with 9 bases between the two ends. Germline V gene data show CDR1 as DFQATT and CDR2 as SNEGSKA (reference sequence). In DNA form, the CDR3 reads TGCAGTGCTAGAAAGGTGATGGCCAAAAACATTCAGTACTTC. Amino acids: CSARKVMAKNIQYF.

This chain uses TRBV6-5 with TRBJ1-4; D unresolved. The germline V gene has CDR1 MNHEY and CDR2 SVGAGI. Trimming pared 8 bases from V and 8 bases from J, leaving 12 bases between. This CDR3 is built from 12 residues. CDR3 region: CASSGGFEKLFF. The DNA for the CDR3 is TGTGCCAGCTCTGGAGGGTTCGAAAAACTGTTTTTT.

The chain employs TRBV28 and TRBJ1-1; 7 bases map to TRBD1. J lost 1 base, V lost 4 bases, and 6 bases had no gene match. Germline assignment: CDR1 MDHEN and CDR2 SYDVKM. This CDR3 is 15 amino acids long. The CDR3: CASSSQTGPNTEAFF. CDR3 sequence (DNA): TGTGCCAGCAGTTCCCAGACAGGGCCGAACACTGAAGCTTTCTTT.

This sequence joins TRBV20-1 and TRBJ1-5; tentatively, D is TRBD1 (5 bases). Trimming pared 6 bases from V and 6 bases from J, leaving 15 bases between. In germline, CDR1 is DFQATT, CDR2 SNEGSKA (reference sequence). This CDR3 comprises 13 residues. The CDR3 coding sequence is TGCAGTGCCATCGATGGGGCCGGTCAGCCCCAGCATTTT. This encodes CSAIDGAGQPQHF.

This clonotype showed up many times. This sequence joins TRBV9 and TRBJ2-1; 11 nucleotides agree with TRBD2. CDR1 and CDR2 from the germline V gene are SGDLS and YYNGEE. With 0 bases clipped from V and 8 bases from J, the junction kept 10 bases outside the gene matches. The CDR3 sequence is 17 residues long. CDR3 DNA: TGTGCCAGCAGCGTAGCTGTAGCGGGAGGGTATAGGGATGAGCAGTTCTTC. Its protein is CASSVAVAGGYRDEQFF.

This clonotype was seen repeatedly, ten times or more. This chain connects TRBV5-6 to TRBJ2-1; 10 bases are shared with TRBD1. V was pared by 4 bases and J by 8 bases, with 6 bases of the junction left unmatched. Germline loops: CDR1 SGHDT, CDR2 YYEEEE. CDR3 length equals 14 residues. CDR3 loop: CASSAGTGVYEQFF. DNA of the CDR3: TGTGCCAGCAGCGCCGGGACAGGGGTGTATGAGCAGTTCTTC.

J is TRBJ2-7 and V is TRBV6-5; D is undetermined. Germline V gene sequence: CDR1 MNHEY, CDR2 SVGAGI. Trimming took off 1 base at V and 3 bases at J, with 16 bases between the two ends. CDR3 length: 16 amino acids. The CDR3 spells CASSYLLRAGYYEQYF. The DNA for the CDR3 is TGTGCCAGCAGTTACTTGTTAAGGGCAGGATACTACGAGCAGTACTTC.

This clonotype was recorded a few times. The chain links TRBV4-1 to TRBJ1-3; possible D gene TRBD1, 5 bases. The V gene lost 4 bases and the J gene lost 0 bases, with 7 bases spanning the gap. The CDR3 loop spans 14 amino acids. From germline, CDR1 is MGHRA and CDR2 YSYEKL. Written as DNA, the CDR3 is TGCGCCAGCAGCCGACAGAGCTCTGGAAACACCATATATTTT. It translates to CASSRQSSGNTIYF.

The chain is built from TRBV25-1 and TRBJ2-6; D perhaps matches TRBD1 (6 bases). The CDR3 consists of 22 residues. Germline CDR1 and CDR2: MGHDK and SYGVNS. V was cut by 9 bases and J by 0 bases, with 33 bases left in between. The chain's CDR3 is CASSPAVHRESQTHSGANVLTF. The CDR3 DNA reads TGTGCCAGTTCCCCCGCAGTCCACAGGGAGTCCCAAACCCACTCTGGGGCCAACGTCCTGACTTTC.